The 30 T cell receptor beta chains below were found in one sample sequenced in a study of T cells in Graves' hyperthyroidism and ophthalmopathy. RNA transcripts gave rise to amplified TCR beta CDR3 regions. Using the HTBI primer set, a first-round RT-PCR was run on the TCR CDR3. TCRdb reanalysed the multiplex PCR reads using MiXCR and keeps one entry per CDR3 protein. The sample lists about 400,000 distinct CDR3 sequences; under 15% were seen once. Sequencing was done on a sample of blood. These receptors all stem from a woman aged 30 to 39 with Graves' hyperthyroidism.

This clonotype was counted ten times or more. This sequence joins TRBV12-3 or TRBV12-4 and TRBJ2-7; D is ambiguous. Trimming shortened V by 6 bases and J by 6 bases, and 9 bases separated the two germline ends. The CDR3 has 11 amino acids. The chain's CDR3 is CASRRTGEQYF. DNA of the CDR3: TGTGCCAGCAGAAGGACGGGCGAGCAGTACTTC.

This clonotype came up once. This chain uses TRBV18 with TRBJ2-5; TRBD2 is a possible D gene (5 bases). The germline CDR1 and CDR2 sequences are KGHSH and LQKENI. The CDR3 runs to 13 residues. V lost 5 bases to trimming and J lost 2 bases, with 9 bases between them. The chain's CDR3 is CASSTGVQETQYF. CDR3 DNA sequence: TGTGCCAGCTCAACCGGGGTTCAAGAGACCCAGTACTTC.

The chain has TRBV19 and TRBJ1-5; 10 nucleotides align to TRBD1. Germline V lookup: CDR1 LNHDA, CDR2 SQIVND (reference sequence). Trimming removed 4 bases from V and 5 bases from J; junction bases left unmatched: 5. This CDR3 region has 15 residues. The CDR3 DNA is TGTGCCAGTAGTAGGAACGGACAGGGGGATCAGCCCCAGCATTTT. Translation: CASSRNGQGDQPQHF.

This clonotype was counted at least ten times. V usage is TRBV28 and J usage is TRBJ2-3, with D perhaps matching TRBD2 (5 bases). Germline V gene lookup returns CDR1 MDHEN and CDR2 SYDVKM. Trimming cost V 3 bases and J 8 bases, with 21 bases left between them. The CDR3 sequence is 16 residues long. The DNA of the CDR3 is TGTGCCAGCAGTTTTGGCGGAGGAGTGCATTTCCGTACGCAGTATTTT. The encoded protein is CASSFGGGVHFRTQYF.

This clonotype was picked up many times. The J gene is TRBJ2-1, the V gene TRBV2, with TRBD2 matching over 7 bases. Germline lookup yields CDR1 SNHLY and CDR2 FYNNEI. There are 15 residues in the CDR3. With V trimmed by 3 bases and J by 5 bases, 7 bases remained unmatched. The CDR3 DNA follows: TGTGCCAGCAGTGATCGCGGGAGAGTGGACAATGAGCAGTTCTTC. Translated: CASSDRGRVDNEQFF.

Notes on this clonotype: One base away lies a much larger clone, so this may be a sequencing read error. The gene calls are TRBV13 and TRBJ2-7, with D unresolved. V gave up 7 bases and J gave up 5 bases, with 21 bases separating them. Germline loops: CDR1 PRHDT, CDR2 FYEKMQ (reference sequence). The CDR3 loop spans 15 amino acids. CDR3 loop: CASNSVGQYIDEQYF. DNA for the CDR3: TGTGCCAGCAACTCCGTCGGGCAGTATATTGACGAGCAGTACTTC.

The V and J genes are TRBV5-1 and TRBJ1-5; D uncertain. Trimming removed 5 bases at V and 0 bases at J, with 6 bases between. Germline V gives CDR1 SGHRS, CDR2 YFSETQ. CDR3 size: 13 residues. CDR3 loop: CASSEHSNQPQHF. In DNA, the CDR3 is TGCGCCAGCAGTGAACATAGCAATCAGCCCCAGCATTTT.

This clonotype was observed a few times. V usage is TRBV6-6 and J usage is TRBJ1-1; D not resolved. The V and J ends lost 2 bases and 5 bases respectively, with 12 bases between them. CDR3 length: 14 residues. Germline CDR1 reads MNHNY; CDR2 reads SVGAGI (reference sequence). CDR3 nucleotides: TGTGCCAGCAGTTACCTCGACGCCACTACTGAAGCTTTCTTT. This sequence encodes CASSYLDATTEAFF.

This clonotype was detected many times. CDR3 sequence reads: CATLRSGPSSYEQYF. CDR3 coding DNA: TGTGCCACGTTGCGATCCGGACCTTCCTCCTACGAGCAGTACTTC. The V call is TRBV6-1, the J call TRBJ2-7; D is unclear. This CDR3 has 15 amino acids. The V gene lost 10 bases and the J gene lost 0 bases, with 19 bases spanning the gap. The V gene's germline CDR1 is MNHNS and CDR2 SASEGT.

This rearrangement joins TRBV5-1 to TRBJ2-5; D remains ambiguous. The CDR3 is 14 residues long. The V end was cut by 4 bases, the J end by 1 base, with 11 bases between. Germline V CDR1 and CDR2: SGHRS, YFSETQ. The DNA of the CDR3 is TGCGCCAGCAGCCCACGCCCCTTCCAAGAGACCCAGTACTTC. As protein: CASSPRPFQETQYF.

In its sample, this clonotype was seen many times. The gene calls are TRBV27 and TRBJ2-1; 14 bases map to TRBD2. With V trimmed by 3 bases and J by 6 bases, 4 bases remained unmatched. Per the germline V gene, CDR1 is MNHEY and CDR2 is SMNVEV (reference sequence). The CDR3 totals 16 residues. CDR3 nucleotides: TGTGCCAGCAGTTTTGCCGGGACTAGCGGGGGCAATGAGCAGTTCTTC. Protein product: CASSFAGTSGGNEQFF.

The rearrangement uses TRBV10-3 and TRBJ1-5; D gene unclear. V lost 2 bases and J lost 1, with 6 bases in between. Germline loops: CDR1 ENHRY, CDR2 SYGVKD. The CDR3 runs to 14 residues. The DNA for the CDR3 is TGTGCCATCAGTGAGGGTCAGAGCAATCAGCCCCAGCATTTT. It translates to CAISEGQSNQPQHF.

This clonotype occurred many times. The CDR3, as DNA: TGTGCCAGCAGCTCAATGAAAGGAAGAAAGACCCAGTACTTC. Translating it yields CASSSMKGRKTQYF. The rearrangement uses TRBV7-6 and TRBJ2-5, with D unresolved. Between the trimmed V and J ends, which lost 4 bases and 6 bases, there was a span of 15 bases. This CDR3 has 14 residues. Looked up from germline, CDR1 is SGHVS and CDR2 is FNYEAQ.

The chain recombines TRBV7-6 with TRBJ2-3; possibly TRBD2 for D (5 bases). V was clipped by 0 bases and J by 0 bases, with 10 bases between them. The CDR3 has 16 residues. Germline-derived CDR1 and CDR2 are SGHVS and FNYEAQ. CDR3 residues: CASSLASGISTDTQYF. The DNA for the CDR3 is TGTGCCAGCAGCTTAGCGTCGGGGATTAGCACAGATACGCAGTATTTT.

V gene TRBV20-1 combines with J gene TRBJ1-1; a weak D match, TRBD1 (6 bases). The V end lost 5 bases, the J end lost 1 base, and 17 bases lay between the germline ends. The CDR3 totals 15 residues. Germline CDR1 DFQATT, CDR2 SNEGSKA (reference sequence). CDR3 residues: CSAWGRTGQNTEAFF. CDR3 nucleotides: TGCAGTGCTTGGGGTCGAACAGGGCAGAACACTGAAGCTTTCTTT.

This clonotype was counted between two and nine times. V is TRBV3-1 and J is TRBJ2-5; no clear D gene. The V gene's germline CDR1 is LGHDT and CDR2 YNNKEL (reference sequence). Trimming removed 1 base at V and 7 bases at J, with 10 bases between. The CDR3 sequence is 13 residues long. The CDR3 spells CASSQAVGGTQYF. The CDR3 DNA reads TGTGCCAGCAGCCAAGCTGTGGGTGGGACCCAGTACTTC.

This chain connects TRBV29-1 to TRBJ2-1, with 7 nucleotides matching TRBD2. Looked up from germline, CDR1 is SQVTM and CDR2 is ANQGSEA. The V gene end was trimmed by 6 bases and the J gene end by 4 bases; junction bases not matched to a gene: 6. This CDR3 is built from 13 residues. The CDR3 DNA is TGCAGCGTCCACCCGGGACTATACAATGAGCAGTTCTTC. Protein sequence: CSVHPGLYNEQFF.

The CDR3 loop reads CAIGGGTDNQPQHF. The CDR3 coding sequence is TGTGCCATCGGGGGTGGGACAGACAATCAGCCCCAGCATTTT. V and J are TRBV10-3 and TRBJ1-5, with 7 bases lining up with TRBD1. Germline lookup yields CDR1 ENHRY and CDR2 SYGVKD. The J segment lost 3 bases and the V segment lost 8 bases, leaving 7 bases of the junction unmatched. The CDR3 totals 14 residues.

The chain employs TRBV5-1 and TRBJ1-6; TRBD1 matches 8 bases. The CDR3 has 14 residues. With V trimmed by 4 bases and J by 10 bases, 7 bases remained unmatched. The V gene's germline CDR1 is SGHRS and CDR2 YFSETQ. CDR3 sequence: CASSTTGGNSPLHF. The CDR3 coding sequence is TGCGCCAGCAGCACAACAGGGGGTAACTCACCCCTCCACTTT.

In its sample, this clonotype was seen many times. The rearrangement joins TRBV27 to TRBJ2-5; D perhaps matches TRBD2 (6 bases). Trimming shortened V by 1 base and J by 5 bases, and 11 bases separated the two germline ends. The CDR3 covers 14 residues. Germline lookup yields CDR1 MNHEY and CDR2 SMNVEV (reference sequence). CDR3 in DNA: TGTGCCAGCAGTTTATGGGGGGTTGAGGAGACCCAGTACTTC. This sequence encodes CASSLWGVEETQYF.

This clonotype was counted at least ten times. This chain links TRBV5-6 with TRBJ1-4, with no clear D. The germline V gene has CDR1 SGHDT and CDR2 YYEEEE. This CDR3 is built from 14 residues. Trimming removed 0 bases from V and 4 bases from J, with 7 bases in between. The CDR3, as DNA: TGTGCCAGCAGCTTGGGGGGTATTAATGAAAAACTGTTTTTT. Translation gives CASSLGGINEKLFF.

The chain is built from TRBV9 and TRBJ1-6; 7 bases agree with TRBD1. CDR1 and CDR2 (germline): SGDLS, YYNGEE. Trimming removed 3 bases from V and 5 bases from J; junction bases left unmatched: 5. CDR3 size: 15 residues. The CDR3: CASSASTGNNSPLHF. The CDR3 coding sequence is TGTGCCAGCAGCGCATCGACAGGGAATAATTCACCCCTCCACTTT.

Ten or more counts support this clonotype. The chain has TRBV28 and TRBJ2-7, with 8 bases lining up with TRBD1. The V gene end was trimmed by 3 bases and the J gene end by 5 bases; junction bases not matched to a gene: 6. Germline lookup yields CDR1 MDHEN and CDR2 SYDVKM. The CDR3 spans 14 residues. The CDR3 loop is CASSFRTGTHEQYF. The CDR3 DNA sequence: TGTGCCAGCAGTTTTAGGACAGGGACCCACGAGCAGTACTTC.

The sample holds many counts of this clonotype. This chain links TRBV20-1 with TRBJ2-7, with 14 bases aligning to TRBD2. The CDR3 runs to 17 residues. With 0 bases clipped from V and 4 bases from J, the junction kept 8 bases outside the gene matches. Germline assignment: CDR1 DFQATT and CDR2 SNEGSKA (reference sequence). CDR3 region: CSARERPGLAGEYEQYF. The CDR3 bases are TGCAGTGCTAGAGAGCGTCCGGGACTAGCGGGGGAGTACGAGCAGTACTTC.

Here the CDR3 reads CASSWAGDNTGELFF. CDR3 coding DNA: TGTGCCAGCAGTTGGGCAGGGGATAACACCGGGGAGCTGTTTTTT. This chain uses TRBV27 with TRBJ2-2; a possible D gene is TRBD1 (6 bases). Germline CDR1 reads MNHEY; CDR2 reads SMNVEV (reference sequence). The V gene lost 4 bases and the J gene lost 2 bases, with 11 bases spanning the gap. The CDR3 has 15 residues.

The CDR3 bases are TGTGCCAGCAGTGGCGGGACAGGGATTAACGAGCAGTACTTC. It specifies CASSGGTGINEQYF. The J gene is TRBJ2-7, the V gene TRBV28; 9 bases agree with TRBD1. This CDR3 has 14 residues. After removal of 5 bases from V and 5 bases from J, the junction contained 7 bases not matched to a gene. Looked up from germline, CDR1 is MDHEN and CDR2 is SYDVKM.

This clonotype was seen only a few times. The CDR3 DNA is TGTGCCAGCAGCTACGCGCTATCAGGGCTGGGGACTGAAGCTTTCTTT. This sequence encodes CASSYALSGLGTEAFF. This sequence joins TRBV7-9 and TRBJ1-1, with D possibly matching TRBD1 (5 bases). This CDR3 region has 16 residues. The V gene lost 4 bases and the J gene lost 5 bases, with 20 bases spanning the gap. Germline V CDR1 and CDR2: SEHNR, FQNEAQ (reference sequence).

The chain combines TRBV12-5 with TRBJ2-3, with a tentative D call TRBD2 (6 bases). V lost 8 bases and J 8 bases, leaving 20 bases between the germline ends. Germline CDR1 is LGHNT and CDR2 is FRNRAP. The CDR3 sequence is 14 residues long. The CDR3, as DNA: TGTGCTAGTAAGCCGGGACTCGACTCTTCTACGCAGTATTTT. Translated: CASKPGLDSSTQYF.

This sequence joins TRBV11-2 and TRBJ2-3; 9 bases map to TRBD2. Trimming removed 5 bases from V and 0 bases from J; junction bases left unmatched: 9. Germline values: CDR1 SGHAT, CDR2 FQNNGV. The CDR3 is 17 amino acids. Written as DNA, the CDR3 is TGTGCCAGCAGCCGCCTAACTAGCGGGTATAGCACAGATACGCAGTATTTT. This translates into CASSRLTSGYSTDTQYF.

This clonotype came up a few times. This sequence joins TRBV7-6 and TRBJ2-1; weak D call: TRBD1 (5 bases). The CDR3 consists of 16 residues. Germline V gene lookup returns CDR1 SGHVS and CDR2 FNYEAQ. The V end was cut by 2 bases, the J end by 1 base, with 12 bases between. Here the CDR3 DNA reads TGTGCCAGCAGCTTAAGTTCGAGGACATCCTACAATGAGCAGTTCTTC. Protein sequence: CASSLSSRTSYNEQFF.